The 8 T cell receptor beta chains in this list originate from one sample, sequenced in a study of cytomegalovirus exposure and HLA in healthy donors. Both 60 Vbeta primers and 13 Jbeta primers went into the PCR. Repertoires were generated with immunoSEQ multiplex PCR, while TCRdb's copy carries only in-frame clones and drops some. The data hold tens of thousands of clones, with about 80% observed a single time. The sequenced material came from PBMCs. The source is a man aged 40-49 years in good health and CMV-seronegative.

This clone is a singleton in its sample. This chain connects TRBV9 to TRBJ2-7; 9 nucleotides match TRBD1. The CDR3 loop spans 14 amino acids. Germline V gene sequence: CDR1 SGDLS, CDR2 YYNGEE. With V trimmed by 4 bases and J by 3 bases, 5 bases remained unmatched. The CDR3 sequence: CASSRTGDYYEQYF. DNA of the CDR3: TGTGCCAGCAGCCGGACAGGGGACTACTACGAGCAGTACTTC.

The J gene is TRBJ2-3, the V gene TRBV5-4; the match to TRBD2 covers 11 bases. Germline values: CDR1 SGHNT, CDR2 YYREEE (reference sequence). The ends lost 7 bases at V and 2 bases at J; junction bases unmatched: 6. This CDR3 comprises 15 residues. CDR3 region: CASRVAGGPTDTQYF. In nucleotides, the CDR3 is TGTGCCAGCCGCGTAGCGGGGGGGCCCACAGATACGCAGTATTTT. Using reference TRBV5-4 and TRBJ2-3 for the parts outside the CDR3, the full variable domain is ETGVTQSPTHLIKTRGQQVTLRCSSQSGHNTVSWYQQALGQGPQFIFQYYREEENGRGNFPPRFSGLQFPNYSSELNVNALELDDSALYLCASRVAGGPTDTQYFGPGTRLTVL.

This chain links TRBV5-1 with TRBJ2-6; D is unresolved. V was trimmed by 0 bases and J by 0 bases, leaving 7 bases between them. Germline lookup yields CDR1 SGHRS and CDR2 YFSETQ. This CDR3 has 16 residues. This CDR3 reads CASSLGGSSGANVLTF. In DNA form, the CDR3 reads TGCGCCAGCAGCTTGGGCGGCAGCTCTGGGGCCAACGTCCTGACTTTC.

This clone was seen a handful of times. The V and J genes are TRBV6-5 and TRBJ1-1, with unresolved D. This CDR3 comprises 16 residues. Germline-derived CDR1 and CDR2 are MNHEY and SVGAGI. V shed 0 bases and J shed 0 bases, with 11 bases lying between them. CDR3 residues: CASSYSAVSMNTEAFF. The CDR3 nucleotides read TGTGCCAGCAGTTACTCCGCAGTTAGCATGAACACTGAAGCTTTCTTT.

The V and J genes are TRBV6-1 and TRBJ2-5; no clear D gene. The germline V gene encodes CDR1 MNHNS and CDR2 SASEGT. V was cut by 2 bases and J by 9 bases, with 13 bases left in between. The CDR3 length is 13 residues. The CDR3 coding sequence is TGTGCCAGCAGTGAAAGTTACCTCCGGGCCCAGTACTTC. Translating gives CASSESYLRAQYF.

The rearrangement links TRBV15 to TRBJ2-7; no definite D call. The CDR3 contains 14 residues. The V gene's germline CDR1 is LNHNV and CDR2 YYDKDF (reference sequence). V was trimmed by 1 base and J by 5 bases, leaving 12 bases between them. This CDR3 is CATSRGAAADEQYV. The DNA for the CDR3 is TGTGCCACCAGCAGAGGGGCAGCCGCAGACGAGCAGTACGTC.

The chain couples TRBV7-2 to TRBJ1-1; D is perhaps TRBD1 (5 bases). Germline CDR1 SGHTA, CDR2 FQGNSA. This CDR3 has 12 residues. Trimming removed 4 bases at V and 7 bases at J, with 10 bases between. The CDR3 reads CASSWDFYEAFF. In DNA, the CDR3 is TGTGCCAGCAGCTGGGACTTTTATGAAGCTTTCTTT.

This chain uses TRBV11-2 with TRBJ2-7; 8 nucleotides agree with TRBD1. Germline assignment: CDR1 SGHAT and CDR2 FQNNGV. The ends lost 3 bases at V and 3 bases at J; junction bases unmatched: 7. The CDR3 contains 15 residues. The CDR3 DNA reads TGTGCCAGCAGCTTCCCCGGGACAGGAATCTACGAGCAGTACTTC. As protein: CASSFPGTGIYEQYF.